This T cell receptor beta chain was sequenced for a study of Graves' ophthalmopathy and Graves' hyperthyroidism. Background on the study: Ahead of any treatment, peripheral blood was obtained at the initial diagnosis. Whole-study findings and limits: A majority of expanded thyroid clonotypes exceeding 0.001 frequency were likewise present in blood.

The V gene's germline CDR1 is SEHNR and CDR2 FQNEAQ (reference sequence). The V end was cut by 1 base, the J end by 1 base, with 10 bases between. The CDR3 runs 15 residues. Remarks on this clonotype: The antigen is undetermined.

The sequenced template was RNA, covering the TCR beta CDR3 region. Amplification began with first-round RT-PCR using HTBI primers, then second-round multiplex PCR was performed. TCRdb independently ran MiXCR on the multiplex PCR reads; one entry per CDR3 protein. This sample carries hundreds of thousands of distinct CDR3 sequences, around a fifth of them seen once, and the ten largest clones take approximately 7%. Other autoimmune diseases, uncontrolled infections, pregnancy or lactation ruled patients out of participation. This sequence was found in a woman younger than 35 with stable Graves' hyperthyroidism. Some clones in this sample may be carry-over from other donors' samples. The J gene is TRBJ2-5, the V gene TRBV7-9, with D possibly TRBD1 on 5 matching bases. The sample comprised peripheral blood. CDR3 DNA sequence: TGTGCCAGCAGCTTAGATGGGGCGCCCCAAGAGACCCAGTACTTC. Its protein product is CASSLDGAPQETQYF.